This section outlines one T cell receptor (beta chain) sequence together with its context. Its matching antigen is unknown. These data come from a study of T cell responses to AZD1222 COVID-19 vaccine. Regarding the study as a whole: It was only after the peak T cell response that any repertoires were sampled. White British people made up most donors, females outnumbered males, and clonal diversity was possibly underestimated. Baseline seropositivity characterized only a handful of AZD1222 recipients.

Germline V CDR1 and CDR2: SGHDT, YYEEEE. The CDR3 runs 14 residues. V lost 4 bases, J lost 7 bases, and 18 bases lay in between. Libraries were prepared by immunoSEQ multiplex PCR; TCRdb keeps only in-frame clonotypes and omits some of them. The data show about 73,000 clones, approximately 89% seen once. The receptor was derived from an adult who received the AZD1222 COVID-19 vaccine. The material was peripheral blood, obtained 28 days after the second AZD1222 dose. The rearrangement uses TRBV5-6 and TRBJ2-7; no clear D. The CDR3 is CASSAVVGVWEQYF. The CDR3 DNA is TGTGCCAGCAGCGCGGTCGTGGGTGTATGGGAGCAGTACTTC.